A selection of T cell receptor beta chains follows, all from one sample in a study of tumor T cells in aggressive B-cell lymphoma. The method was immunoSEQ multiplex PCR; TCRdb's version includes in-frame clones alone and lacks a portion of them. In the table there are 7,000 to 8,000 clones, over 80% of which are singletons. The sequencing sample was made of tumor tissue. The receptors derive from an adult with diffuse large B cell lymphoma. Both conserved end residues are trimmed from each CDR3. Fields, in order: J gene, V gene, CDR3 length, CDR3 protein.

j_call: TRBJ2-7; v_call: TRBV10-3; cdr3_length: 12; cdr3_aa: AISESGSGNEQY
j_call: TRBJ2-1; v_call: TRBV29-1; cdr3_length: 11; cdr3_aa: SVAVREYNEQF
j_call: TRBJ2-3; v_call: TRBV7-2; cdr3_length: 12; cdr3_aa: ASSLLAAPDTQY
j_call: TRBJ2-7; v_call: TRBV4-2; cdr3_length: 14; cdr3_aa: ASSQNRTSGSYEQY
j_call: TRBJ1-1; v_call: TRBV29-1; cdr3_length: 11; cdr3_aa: SVGGRGNTEAF
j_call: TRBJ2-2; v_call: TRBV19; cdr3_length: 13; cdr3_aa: ASSIWNSNTGELF
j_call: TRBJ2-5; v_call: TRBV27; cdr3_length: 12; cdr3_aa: ASSFLGPQETQY
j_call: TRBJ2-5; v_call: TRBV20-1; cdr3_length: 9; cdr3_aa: SADRGTTQY
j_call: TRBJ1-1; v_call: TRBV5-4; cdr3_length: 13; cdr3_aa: ASSLEAGKNTEAF
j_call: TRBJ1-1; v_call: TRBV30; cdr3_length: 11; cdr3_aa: AWRYGTRTEAF
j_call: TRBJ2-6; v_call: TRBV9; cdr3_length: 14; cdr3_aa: ASSETGSSGANVLT
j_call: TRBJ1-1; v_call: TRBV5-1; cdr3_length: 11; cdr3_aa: ASSQGGFTEAF
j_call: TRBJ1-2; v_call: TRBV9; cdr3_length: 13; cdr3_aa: ASSVASRGNYGYT
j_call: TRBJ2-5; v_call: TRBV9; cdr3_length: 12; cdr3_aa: ASSVDPDTETQY
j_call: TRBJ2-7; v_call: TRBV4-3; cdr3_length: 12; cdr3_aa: ASSQLLAGGEQY
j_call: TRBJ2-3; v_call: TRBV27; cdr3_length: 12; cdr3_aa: ASSRQGYTDTQY
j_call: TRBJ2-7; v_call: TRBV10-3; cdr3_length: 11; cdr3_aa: AATPGQENEQY
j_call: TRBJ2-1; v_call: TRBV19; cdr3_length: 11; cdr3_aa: VSSDYSGFEQF
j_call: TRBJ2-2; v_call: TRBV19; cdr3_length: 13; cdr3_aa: ASSGLAGETGELF
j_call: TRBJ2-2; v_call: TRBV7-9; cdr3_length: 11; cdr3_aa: ASSPAGTGELF
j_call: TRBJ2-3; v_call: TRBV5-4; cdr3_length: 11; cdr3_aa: ASSQGRTQTQY
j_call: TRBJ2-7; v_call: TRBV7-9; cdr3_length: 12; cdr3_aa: ASRGGSAAREQY
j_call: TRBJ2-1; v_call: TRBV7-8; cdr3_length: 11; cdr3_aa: ASSLRSYNEQF
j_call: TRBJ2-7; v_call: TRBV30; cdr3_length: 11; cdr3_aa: AWSVQGGREQY